The entry below describes one TCR beta chain. Its specificity is not known. The CDR3 contains 14 residues. CDR1 and CDR2 (germline): SGHTA, FQGNSA. Trimming at V came to 5 bases and at J to 1 base, leaving 4 bases not matched to a gene. The data are from a study of T cell responses to AZD1222 COVID-19 vaccine. Notes on the study in general: Clonal diversity was possibly underestimated, and the donors were mostly white British, with more females. Mapped onto spike, vaccine-associated CD4 TCRs spanned it and were dominant at 160-218 and 743-854. The study found Spike-specific TCR breadth and depth rose after two AZD1222 doses.

Produced via immunoSEQ multiplex PCR; TCRdb's table is partial and in-frame only. The sample carries approximately 170,000 clones, 80% to 90% recorded once. Sequenced here: peripheral blood, sampled on day 0 of AZD1222 vaccination. The rearrangement uses TRBV7-2 and TRBJ2-5; the match to TRBD2 covers 7 bases. This sequence was found in an adult in good health. CDR3 nucleotides: TGTGCCAGCAGCAAACTAGCGCTCCAAGAGACCCAGTACTTC. Translating gives CASSKLALQETQYF.